This passage covers 18 T cell receptor beta chains from one sample sequenced in a study of cytomegalovirus exposure and HLA in healthy donors. Clones were read by immunoSEQ multiplex PCR, and TCRdb kept only the in-frame ones, dropping some. The data hold 71,000 or so clones, with around 96% observed a single time. The specimen was PBMCs. These receptors originate from a man between 18 and 35 years old in good health and CMV-seropositive.

The chain is built from TRBV5-1 and TRBJ2-5; D possibly corresponds to TRBD2 (5 bases). The germline V and J ends were trimmed by 4 bases and 7 bases, with 17 bases remaining between them. The CDR3 totals 14 residues. In germline, CDR1 is SGHRS, CDR2 YFSETQ. CDR3 amino acids: CASSLMEAGGTQYF. The CDR3 DNA sequence: TGCGCCAGCAGCCTTATGGAGGCAGGAGGGACCCAGTACTTC.

This chain connects TRBV6-1 to TRBJ1-2, with TRBD1 as a possible D gene (6 bases). From germline, CDR1 is MNHNS and CDR2 SASEGT. CDR3 length equals 14 residues. Trimming stripped 4 bases from V and 3 bases from J, with 12 bases between. The CDR3 coding sequence is TGTGCCAGCAGTGTGAGGGGGGGCGACTATGGCTACACCTTC. This sequence encodes CASSVRGGDYGYTF.

The rearrangement joins TRBV7-6 to TRBJ1-3; no clear D. Germline V gene sequence: CDR1 SGHVS, CDR2 FNYEAQ. This CDR3 has 13 residues. V lost 5 bases and J 0 bases, leaving 5 bases between the germline ends. CDR3 loop: CASSLNSGNTIYF. For the CDR3, the DNA is TGTGCCAGCAGCCTTAACTCTGGAAACACCATATATTTT.

The chain combines TRBV11-2 with TRBJ1-5; 8 bases fit TRBD1. Trimming removed 5 bases from V and 5 bases from J; junction bases left unmatched: 8. Per the germline V gene, CDR1 is SGHAT and CDR2 is FQNNGV. This CDR3 spans 15 amino acids. CDR3 sequence: CASSRTGREDQPQHF. The CDR3 DNA is TGTGCCAGCAGCCGGACAGGGAGAGAAGATCAGCCCCAGCATTTT.

The J gene is TRBJ2-2, the V gene TRBV10-3, with D possibly being TRBD2 (6 bases). There are 12 residues in the CDR3. V was cut by 4 bases and J by 8 bases, with 8 bases left in between. CDR1 and CDR2 from the germline V gene are ENHRY and SYGVKD. The DNA for the CDR3 is TGTGCCATCAGTGCGCGGGGTGGGGAGCTGTTTTTT. Residues: CAISARGGELFF.

The CDR3 sequence: CASSWTSLDEQYF. The CDR3 DNA reads as TGTGCCAGCAGTTGGACTAGTTTGGACGAGCAGTACTTC. This chain links TRBV28 with TRBJ2-7; TRBD2 agrees at 7 bases. Germline values: CDR1 MDHEN, CDR2 SYDVKM. Trimming cost V 4 bases and J 5 bases; bases outside gene matches: 5. The CDR3 length is 13 residues.

This rearrangement joins TRBV2 to TRBJ2-7; TRBD2 might be the D (7 bases). The CDR3 has 13 residues. Germline V gene lookup returns CDR1 SNHLY and CDR2 FYNNEI. The V end was cut by 7 bases, the J end by 3 bases, with 13 bases between. The CDR3 sequence is CASKGGAYYEQYF. As DNA, the CDR3 is TGTGCCAGCAAGGGGGGGGCCTACTACGAGCAGTACTTC.

J is TRBJ1-3 and V is TRBV9; D remains ambiguous. The CDR3 covers 15 residues. Trimming removed 0 bases from V and 4 bases from J, with 11 bases in between. Germline CDR1 and CDR2: SGDLS and YYNGEE. The CDR3 loop reads CASSVGREPGNTIYF. The CDR3, as DNA: TGTGCCAGCAGCGTAGGGAGGGAACCCGGAAACACCATATATTTT.

The chain couples TRBV5-6 to TRBJ1-2; tentatively, D is TRBD1 (6 bases). Germline CDR1 is SGHDT and CDR2 is YYEEEE. The ends were cut back, 4 bases at V and 5 bases at J, with 21 bases in the middle. The CDR3 is made up of 16 amino acids. CDR3 loop: CASSAPPGTTEYGYTF. CDR3 nucleotide sequence: TGTGCCAGCAGCGCGCCCCCGGGGACAACGGAGTATGGCTACACCTTC.

The genes are TRBV29-1 and TRBJ1-6; tentatively, D is TRBD1 (6 bases). Germline CDR1 and CDR2: SQVTM and ANQGSEA. Trimming took 5 bases from V and 0 from J, leaving 20 bases between them. CDR3 length: 18 residues. The CDR3 loop reads CSVPSQDSPNSYNSPLHF. Here the CDR3 DNA reads TGCAGCGTTCCATCCCAGGACAGCCCGAACTCCTATAATTCACCCCTCCACTTT.

This rearrangement joins TRBV28 to TRBJ2-1; D is perhaps TRBD2 (6 bases). Trimming cost V 3 bases and J 4 bases, with 16 bases left between them. The CDR3 has 16 residues. Germline V CDR1 and CDR2: MDHEN, SYDVKM. DNA for the CDR3: TGTGCCAGCAGTTTCGCCTCGGGAGTAGTTTACAATGAGCAGTTCTTC. Translating it yields CASSFASGVVYNEQFF.

The chain links TRBV7-8 to TRBJ1-2; TRBD1 is a possible D gene (5 bases). V was trimmed by 4 bases and J by 4 bases, leaving 16 bases between them. CDR3 length equals 15 residues. CDR1 SGHVS and CDR2 FQNEAQ come from the germline V gene. DNA for the CDR3: TGTGCCAGCAGCTCGCGGTTATCCAGGGCCTATGGCTACACCTTC. It codes for CASSSRLSRAYGYTF.

The chain joins TRBV11-2 to TRBJ2-1; the D is unclear. The V end lost 2 bases, the J end lost 8 bases, and 13 bases lay between the germline ends. CDR1 and CDR2 (germline): SGHAT, FQNNGV. The CDR3 totals 14 residues. The CDR3 DNA is TGTGCCAGCAGCTTATACCTGACTTTGCATGAGCAGTTCTTC. It encodes CASSLYLTLHEQFF.

DNA for the CDR3: TGTGCCAGCTGCCGACAGGGTGAAGGGGGTCGGTCTGGAAACACCATATATTTT. Translation: CASCRQGEGGRSGNTIYF. The rearrangement links TRBV13 to TRBJ1-3; 7 bases agree with TRBD1. The germline CDR1 and CDR2 sequences are PRHDT and FYEKMQ (reference sequence). The CDR3 extends over 18 amino acids. With 8 bases clipped from V and 1 base from J, the junction kept 17 bases outside the gene matches.

The V call is TRBV27, the J call TRBJ2-3; a possible D gene is TRBD1 (5 bases). Germline V CDR1 and CDR2: MNHEY, SMNVEV (reference sequence). The CDR3 extends over 15 amino acids. Trimming took off 5 bases at V and 3 bases at J, with 15 bases between the two ends. The DNA of the CDR3 is TGTGCCAGCAGTCCGGACACTGTTGGTACAGATACGCAGTATTTT. This encodes CASSPDTVGTDTQYF.

The rearrangement uses TRBV7-3 and TRBJ1-2; D is possibly TRBD1 (6 bases). The CDR3 runs 14 residues. The V gene's germline CDR1 is SGHTA and CDR2 FQGTGA. V was shortened by 5 bases and J by 4 bases, with 14 bases between the two germline ends. CDR3 sequence (DNA): TGTGCCAGCAGCCCCCCGGGGGGCGGCTATGGCTACACCTTC. It is translated as CASSPPGGGYGYTF.

The rearrangement links TRBV5-1 to TRBJ2-3, with 8 bases aligning to TRBD2. Germline CDR1 reads SGHRS; CDR2 reads YFSETQ. This CDR3 region has 16 residues. V was clipped by 0 bases and J by 0 bases; unmatched bases: 3. CDR3 sequence: CASSLGSSGSTDTQYF. The CDR3 DNA sequence: TGCGCCAGCAGCTTGGGTTCTAGCGGGAGCACAGATACGCAGTATTTT.

The chain links TRBV28 to TRBJ2-7; D uncertain. Trimming shortened V by 5 bases and J by 4 bases, and 12 bases separated the two germline ends. The CDR3 length is 13 residues. Germline V CDR1 and CDR2: MDHEN, SYDVKM. This chain's CDR3 is CASSPLSRYEQYF. CDR3 bases: TGTGCCAGCAGTCCTCTATCACGGTACGAGCAGTACTTC.